The clone carrying this T cell receptor (beta chain) occurred a few times. Its matching antigen is unknown. Unique molecular identifiers were incorporated when the TCRbeta library was constructed. In TCRdb, the PCR reads were re-called with MiXCR into one record per CDR3 protein. Here the sample spans some 260,000 distinct CDR3 sequences, more than 20% being singletons. The CDR3 is made up of 13 amino acids. This sample is drawn from a study of T-cell reconstitution after alpha-beta-depleted transplantation in children. General study results and limits: The study traced high day-60 TCRbeta diversity in some patients to surviving recipient T cells and thymic progenitors. Several hundred graft clones that had expanded were reportedly the source of alpha-beta T cells about two months after transplant. Diversity and T-cell counts at one year after transplant derived mostly from new T cells.

The receptor's source is a female patient aged 2-10 years who had a stem cell transplant for congenital amegakaryocytic thrombocytopenia, so the T cells may come from the graft donor. The sequencing used PBMCs, mostly from graft donor cells, collected 360 days after TCRalphabeta/CD19-depleted stem cell transplant. The V gene is TRBV21-1, the J gene TRBJ1-2; the D segment call TRBD1 is taken from the table without a DNA check. TRBV21-1 is a recognized pseudogene. The CDR3 region is CASRSRDSYGYTF. CDR3 nucleotide sequence: TGTGCCAGCAGATCCCGGGACAGCTATGGCTACACCTTC.